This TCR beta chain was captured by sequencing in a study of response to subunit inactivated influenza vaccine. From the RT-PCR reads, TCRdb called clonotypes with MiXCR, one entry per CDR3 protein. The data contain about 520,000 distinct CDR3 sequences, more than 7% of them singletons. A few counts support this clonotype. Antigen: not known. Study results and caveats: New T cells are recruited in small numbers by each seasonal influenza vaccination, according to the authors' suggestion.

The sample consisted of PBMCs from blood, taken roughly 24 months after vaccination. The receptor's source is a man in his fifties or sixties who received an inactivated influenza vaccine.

CDR3 nucleotides: TGCGCCAGCAGCTTGGCCGAGAAGCTGACCGGGGAGCTGTTTTTT. Protein product: CASSLAEKLTGELFF. The chain carries TRBV5-1 and TRBJ2-2; D gene unclear. CDR3 size: 15 residues. The V end was cut by 0 bases, the J end by 5 bases, with 11 bases between. Germline CDR1 reads SGHRS; CDR2 reads YFSETQ. The full variable domain, in which reference TRBV5-1 and TRBJ2-2 provide the parts outside the CDR3, is KAGVTQTPRYLIKTRGQQVTLSCSPISGHRSVSWYQQTPGQGLQFLFEYFSETQRNKGNFPGRFSGRQFSNSRSEMNVSTLELGDSALYLCASSLAEKLTGELFFGEGSRLTVL.